These 5 T cell receptor beta chains originate from one sample sequenced in a study of blood T cell repertoires in COVID-19. Sequencing was performed with immunoSEQ multiplex PCR; in TCRdb, only in-frame clones are kept and a portion is missing. In the table there are about 150,000 clones, 85% to 90% of which are singletons. The material sequenced was peripheral blood. The receptors come from a woman aged 40 to 55 with acute or convalescent COVID-19.

The chain has TRBV11-2 and TRBJ2-7; 11 bases agree with TRBD2. V gave up 0 bases and J gave up 5 bases; unmatched junction bases: 6. The CDR3 contains 16 residues. Per germline, CDR1 SGHAT and CDR2 FQNNGV. CDR3 protein: CASSLEIAGGPHEQYF. The DNA for the CDR3 is TGTGCCAGCAGCTTAGAAATAGCGGGGGGGCCTCACGAGCAGTACTTC. Drawing the rest from reference TRBV11-2 and TRBJ2-7, the complete variable domain is EAGVAQSPRYKIIEKRQSVAFWCNPISGHATLYWYQQILGQGPKLLIQFQNNGVVDDSQLPKDRFSAERLKGVDSTLKIQPAKLEDSAVYLCASSLEIAGGPHEQYFGPGTRLTVT.

The rearrangement uses TRBV24-1 and TRBJ2-1, with D perhaps matching TRBD2 (5 bases). Trimming left V 0 bases short and J 8 bases short, with 16 bases between. Germline values: CDR1 KGHDR, CDR2 SFDVKD. This CDR3 is built from 16 residues. CDR3 nucleotides: TGTGCCACCAGTGATTTGAGGCTAGCATCCCAACATGAGCAGTTCTTC. Its protein product is CATSDLRLASQHEQFF.

The CDR3 loop is CASSENFGGLSGNTIYF. As DNA, the CDR3 is TGTGCCAGCAGTGAGAATTTTGGGGGACTCTCTGGAAACACCATATATTTT. This sequence joins TRBV6-1 and TRBJ1-3; D possibly corresponds to TRBD1 (5 bases). The CDR3 runs 17 residues. V lost 3 bases to trimming and J lost 0 bases, with 15 bases between them. Germline V lookup: CDR1 MNHNS, CDR2 SASEGT.

In this sample, this clone turned up a few times. The V call is TRBV24-1, the J call TRBJ2-7, with 9 bases lining up with TRBD1. The trim removed 4 bases at V and 5 bases at J, leaving 11 bases unmatched. Germline CDR1 and CDR2: KGHDR and SFDVKD. There are 16 residues in the CDR3. CDR3 sequence reads: CATSDPVVTGGDEQYF. The DNA for the CDR3 is TGTGCCACCAGTGACCCCGTCGTAACAGGGGGCGACGAGCAGTACTTC.

The rearrangement links TRBV30 to TRBJ1-1, with TRBD1 identical over 9 bases. The CDR3 runs to 13 residues. Per germline, CDR1 GTSNPN and CDR2 SVGIG (reference sequence). Germline trimming cut 5 bases from V and 1 base from J; bases unmatched to any gene: 2. This CDR3 is CAWDRGTNTEAFF. Here the CDR3 DNA reads TGTGCCTGGGACAGGGGGACGAACACTGAAGCTTTCTTT.